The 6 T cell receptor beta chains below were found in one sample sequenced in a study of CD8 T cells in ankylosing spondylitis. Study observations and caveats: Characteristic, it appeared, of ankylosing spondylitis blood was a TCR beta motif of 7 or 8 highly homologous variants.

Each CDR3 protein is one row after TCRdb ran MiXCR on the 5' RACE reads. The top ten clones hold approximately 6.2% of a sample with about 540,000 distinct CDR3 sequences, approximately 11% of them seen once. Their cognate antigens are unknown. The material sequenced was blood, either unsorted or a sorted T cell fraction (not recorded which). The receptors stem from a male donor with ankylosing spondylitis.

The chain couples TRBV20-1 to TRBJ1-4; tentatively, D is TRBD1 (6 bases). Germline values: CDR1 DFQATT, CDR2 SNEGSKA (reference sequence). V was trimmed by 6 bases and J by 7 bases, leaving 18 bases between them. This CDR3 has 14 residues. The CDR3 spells CSATVGGRSEKLFF. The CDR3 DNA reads TGCAGTGCCACCGTGGGGGGGCGGAGTGAAAAACTGTTTTTT.

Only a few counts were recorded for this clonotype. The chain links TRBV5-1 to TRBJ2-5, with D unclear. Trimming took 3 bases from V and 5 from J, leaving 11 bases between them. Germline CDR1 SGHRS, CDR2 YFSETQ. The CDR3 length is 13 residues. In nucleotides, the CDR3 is TGCGCCAGCAGCTCCCTGGGTTTGGAGACCCAGTACTTC. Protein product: CASSSLGLETQYF.

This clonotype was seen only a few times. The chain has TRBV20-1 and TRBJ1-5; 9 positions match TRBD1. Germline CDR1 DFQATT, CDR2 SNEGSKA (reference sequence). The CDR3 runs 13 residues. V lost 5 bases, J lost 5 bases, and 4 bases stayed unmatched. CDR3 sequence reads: CSAPDRGDQPQHF. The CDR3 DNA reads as TGCAGTGCTCCGGACAGGGGTGATCAGCCCCAGCATTTT.

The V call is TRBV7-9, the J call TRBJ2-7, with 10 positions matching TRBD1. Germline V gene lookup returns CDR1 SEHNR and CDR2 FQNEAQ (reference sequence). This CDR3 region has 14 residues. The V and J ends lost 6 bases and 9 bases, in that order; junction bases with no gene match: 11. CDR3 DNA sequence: TGTGCCAGCAGTGCCCCGGGACAGGGGAATGGGCAGTACTTC. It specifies CASSAPGQGNGQYF.

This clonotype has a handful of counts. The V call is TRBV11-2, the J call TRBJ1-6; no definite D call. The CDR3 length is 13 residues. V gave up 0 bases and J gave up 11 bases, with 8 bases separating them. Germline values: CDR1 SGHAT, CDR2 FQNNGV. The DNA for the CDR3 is TGTGCCAGCAGCTTAGATCCGGGGACACCCCTCCACTTT. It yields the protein CASSLDPGTPLHF.

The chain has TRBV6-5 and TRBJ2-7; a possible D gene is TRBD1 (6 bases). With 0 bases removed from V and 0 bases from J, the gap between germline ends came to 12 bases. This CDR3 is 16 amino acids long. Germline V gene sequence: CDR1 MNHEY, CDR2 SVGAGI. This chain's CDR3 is CASSYSGAITSYEQYF. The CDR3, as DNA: TGTGCCAGCAGTTACTCGGGGGCCATAACCTCCTACGAGCAGTACTTC.